This is a list of T cell receptor beta chains from one sample in a study of shared clonotypes between healthy human individuals. Clones were sequenced by immunoSEQ multiplex PCR, and TCRdb holds only the in-frame ones, with some missing. The table lists approximately 2.3 million clones, approximately 95% of them singletons. Sequenced material: naive CD4+ T cells from PBMCs. All receptors derive from a man younger than 30 in good health. Some clones in this sample may be carry-over from other donors' samples. CDR3s include the opening cysteine and the closing phenylalanine or tryptophan. D genes are given only for firm matches. Rows may omit the clone size; those that give it use once, few, many or a size class.

J	D	V	size	CDR3	DNA
TRBJ2-5	TRBD2	TRBV5-1	NA	CASSSRTSGLQETQYF	TGCGCCAGCAGCTCCAGGACTAGCGGTCTCCAAGAGACCCAGTACTTC
TRBJ1-4	NA	TRBV28	NA	CASSTAGTTGEKLFF	TGTGCCAGCAGTACCGCCGGGACCACGGGCGAAAAACTGTTTTTT
TRBJ2-1	TRBD2	TRBV6-9	NA	CASSGPGTSGSNEQFF	TGTGCCAGCAGTGGCCCCGGGACTAGCGGCAGCAATGAGCAGTTCTTC
TRBJ2-1	NA	TRBV7-2	once	CASSPGPDNEQFF	TGTGCCAGCAGCCCTGGACCCGACAATGAGCAGTTCTTC
TRBJ1-1	NA	TRBV27	NA	CASSLRGANTEAFF	TGTGCCAGCAGCCTGAGGGGGGCGAACACTGAAGCTTTCTTT
TRBJ1-2	NA	TRBV28	NA	CASSPPGFTNYGYTF	TGTGCCAGCAGCCCCCCGGGGTTTACTAACTATGGCTACACCTTC
TRBJ1-2	NA	TRBV28	NA	CASSLSGTGSAGYTF	TGTGCCAGCAGTTTATCCGGGACGGGGAGTGCCGGCTACACCTTC
TRBJ2-5	NA	TRBV14	NA	CASSHRAGLIQETQYF	TGTGCCAGCAGCCATCGGGCAGGGCTCATCCAAGAGACCCAGTACTTC
TRBJ2-7	NA	TRBV19	NA	CASRDGQSSYEQYF	TGTGCCAGCCGGGACGGCCAGAGCTCCTACGAGCAGTACTTC
TRBJ2-7	NA	TRBV28	NA	CASSIGTVSSYEQYF	TGTGCCAGCAGTATCGGGACCGTGAGCTCCTACGAGCAGTACTTC
TRBJ2-3	TRBD2	TRBV7-9	NA	CASSPTSTSFGTDTQYF	TGTGCCAGCAGCCCAACTTCGACTAGCTTTGGCACAGATACGCAGTATTTT
TRBJ1-3	TRBD1	TRBV18	NA	CASSSRGQRAGNTIYF	TGTGCCAGCTCGTCCCGGGGACAGAGGGCTGGAAACACCATATATTTT
TRBJ1-2	NA	TRBV18	NA	CASSPQGEDGYTF	TGTGCCAGCTCACCTCAGGGTGAGGATGGCTACACCTTC
TRBJ2-7	NA	TRBV28	NA	CASSSFTAQGITGEQYF	TGTGCCAGCAGTTCCTTTACCGCACAGGGTATAACTGGAGAGCAGTACTTC
TRBJ1-1	NA	TRBV28	NA	CASRPRQLNTEAFF	TGTGCCAGCAGGCCAAGACAGCTGAACACTGAAGCTTTCTTT
TRBJ1-2	NA	TRBV28	NA	CASREEPYGYTF	TGTGCCAGCAGAGAAGAACCCTATGGCTACACCTTC
TRBJ2-1	TRBD2	TRBV28	once	CASSFPSPGTSVGNEQFF	TGTGCCAGCAGTTTCCCATCGCCTGGGACTAGCGTTGGTAATGAGCAGTTCTTC
TRBJ2-2	NA	TRBV11-2	NA	CASSRQQAFGELFF	TGTGCCAGCAGCCGGCAACAGGCTTTTGGGGAGCTGTTTTTT
TRBJ2-1	TRBD2	TRBV4-1	NA	CASSQEKFASGRLSSYNEQFF	TGCGCCAGCAGCCAAGAGAAGTTTGCTAGCGGGAGGCTAAGCTCCTACAATGAGCAGTTCTTC
TRBJ2-7	TRBD2	TRBV5-1	NA	CASRLDGGSGEQYF	TGCGCCAGCAGGCTGGATGGCGGGAGTGGCGAGCAGTACTTC
TRBJ2-1	TRBD1	TRBV5-1	NA	CASSLSGQGRHNEQFF	TGCGCCAGCAGCTTGTCGGGACAGGGGAGGCACAATGAGCAGTTCTTC
TRBJ1-1	TRBD1	TRBV6-1	NA	CASTERQGRSEAFF	TGTGCCAGCACGGAGCGACAGGGGAGGTCTGAAGCTTTCTTT
TRBJ1-2	NA	TRBV28	NA	CASSDTALIYGYTF	TGTGCCAGCAGTGATACGGCCCTAATATATGGCTACACCTTC
TRBJ2-7	TRBD2	TRBV14	NA	CASSQGGRRYEQYF	TGTGCCAGCAGCCAAGGCGGGAGAAGGTACGAGCAGTACTTC
TRBJ2-5	NA	TRBV11-1	NA	CASSSPSWYQETQYF	TGTGCCAGCAGCTCCCCAAGCTGGTACCAAGAGACCCAGTACTTC
TRBJ1-5	TRBD1	TRBV6-5	NA	CASSYSRQGAQPQHF	TGTGCCAGCAGTTACTCGAGGCAGGGGGCTCAGCCCCAGCATTTT
TRBJ1-6	NA	TRBV6-5	NA	CASKGRNSPLHF	TGTGCCAGCAAGGGGAGGAATTCACCCCTCCACTTT
TRBJ1-1	TRBD1	TRBV15	NA	CATSRAGITTGEGAEAFF	TGTGCCACCAGCAGAGCCGGAATAACGACAGGGGAAGGTGCTGAAGCTTTCTTT
TRBJ2-3	NA	TRBV5-4	NA	CASSLGATLVDTQYF	TGTGCCAGCAGCTTGGGGGCCACACTCGTAGATACGCAGTATTTT
TRBJ1-4	NA	TRBV5-1	NA	CASSLVAGQNEKLFF	TGCGCCAGCAGCTTGGTGGCAGGGCAAAATGAAAAACTGTTTTTT
TRBJ2-5	NA	TRBV5-1	NA	CASSLTSPETQYF	TGCGCCAGCAGCTTGACGAGTCCGGAGACCCAGTACTTC
TRBJ2-5	TRBD2	TRBV7-9	NA	CASSQMELAAQYF	TGTGCCAGCAGCCAAATGGAGCTAGCGGCCCAGTACTTC
TRBJ2-4	TRBD1	TRBV4-1	NA	CASSQPGQALLAKNIQYF	TGCGCCAGCAGCCAGCCGGGACAGGCGCTCCTAGCCAAAAACATTCAGTACTTC
TRBJ2-3	TRBD2	TRBV9	NA	CASSLTGTSATDTQYF	TGTGCCAGCAGCCTCACCGGGACTAGCGCCACAGATACGCAGTATTTT
TRBJ2-6	NA	TRBV20-1	few	CSATGANVLTF	TGCAGTGCTACTGGGGCCAACGTCCTGACTTTC